Sequencing of this T cell receptor beta chain was carried out in a study of T cells after yellow fever vaccination (dated by TCRdb to between 2018 and 2021). At the level of the whole study: The SMART-Seq v4 Ultra Low Input RNA kit was used to prepare libraries from fractions with low cell numbers. Blood was collected at multiple timepoints before and after primary and secondary immunization, and bulk PBMC replicates and cell subsets were isolated. The cohort comprised two healthy male donors, one aged 18 to 30 and one aged 30 to 40 years. To follow T-cell clones before and after both primary and booster YFV17D yellow fever vaccination, bulk TCR alpha and beta repertoires underwent longitudinal sequencing.

Synthesis of TCR cDNA relied on 5'RACE template switching, a step that introduced a universal primer site along with unique molecular identifiers. cDNA synthesis was primed from both the TCR alpha and TCR beta constant segments. Library amplification involved two PCR steps, and the second step added sample barcodes and sequencing adapters. Libraries were sequenced on Illumina HiSeq 2500 (2x100 bp) or NovaSeq (2x150 bp). In the source study's methods: Reads were demultiplexed and collapsed into UMI consensus sequences with MIGEC, and V(D)J alignment was performed with MiXCR. Clonotypes responding to the vaccine were identified with edgeR on replicate PBMC samples, with the criteria of FDR below 0.01 and a log2 fold change above 5 up to day 15. Bulk clonotypes were assigned CD4 or CD8 identity according to which sequenced CD4 or CD8 repertoire held them at higher abundance. Through fastp at Q25 and MiXCR, TCRdb rebuilt clones from the public reads, retaining in-frame beta chains. Here each entry gathers all rows of one CDR3 protein and keeps the most common genes and DNA. The V and J calls and clone size come from TCRdb's table, not from the authors' own analysis. This sample is represented by about 580,000 distinct CDR3 sequences; approximately 16% of them were singletons. 17% of the sample lies in the top ten.

The CDR3 spans 12 residues, from the cysteine through the phenylalanine. The retained sequence is limited to the CDR3, 36 bases, with the frame set at the first base. V loses 6 bases of germline sequence and J loses 5 bases, and the interval between the two ends is 13 bases. According to the germline V gene, CDR1 reads SQVTM and CDR2 reads ANQGSEA. This clonotype came up a few times. Which antigen it targets is not known. The input lacks base qualities; no much larger clone sits a single base away. In the paper's terms, the treatment or condition label means: live attenuated yellow fever vaccine strain. At each blood-draw timepoint, two biological replicates of bulk PBMCs were obtained. PBMCs were isolated from peripheral blood using a standard Ficoll-Paque protocol. RNA was extracted with TriZol from bulk PBMCs, CD4 and CD8 fractions, and dextramer-positive and dextramer-negative fractions. Findings and caveats that apply to the study as a whole: After the booster, most clones that had expanded after primary vaccination were detected again (nearly 98% of CD4 and more than 80% of CD8), suggesting broad maintenance of memory. The secondary T-cell response was found to be weaker but faster than the primary response, with a peak reached on day 5 rather than on day 15. Computational filtering was required because FACS-sorted repertoires could contain abundant contaminating clonotypes from the bulk population. A small fraction of clonotypes showed up in both the CD4 and CD8 compartments, probably as a result of convergent recombination. Because the study included only a couple of donors, the extent to which the findings can be generalized is limited.

The source was PBMCs, collected 5 to 6 days after the first yellow fever vaccination. This clonotype originated in a man aged 18 to 29 who received the YFV17D yellow fever vaccine. The sequence joins TRBV29-1 to TRBJ1-2; TRBD1 might be the D gene, on 6 matching bases. The CDR3 protein is CSVGGGSYGYTF. DNA sequence: TGCAGCGTCGGAGGGGGTAGTTATGGCTACACCTTC.